This passage covers 29 T cell receptor beta chains from one sample sequenced in a study of shared clonotypes between healthy human individuals. TCRdb's table, derived via immunoSEQ multiplex PCR, lists solely in-frame clones and lacks some. The repertoire holds over 400,000 clones, with about 96% as singletons. Sequencing input: naive CD4+ T cells sorted from blood. As for subset: CD45RA+ positively selected. Receptors originate from a woman aged 25 to 39 in good health.

This chain connects TRBV29-1 to TRBJ1-4; tentative D call: TRBD1 (6 bases). Per germline, CDR1 SQVTM and CDR2 ANQGSEA. V lost 6 bases and J lost 8, with 13 bases in between. The CDR3 is made up of 12 amino acids. In DNA, the CDR3 is TGCAGCGTCGGACAGTTCGGAGAAAAACTGTTTTTT. Protein sequence: CSVGQFGEKLFF.

The V call is TRBV19, the J call TRBJ1-2; 9 bases fit TRBD1. The CDR3 covers 14 residues. Germline V gives CDR1 LNHDA, CDR2 SQIVND (reference sequence). The ends lost 9 bases at V and 6 bases at J; junction bases unmatched: 11. Here the CDR3 reads CASTRDREVHGYTF. In DNA form, the CDR3 reads TGTGCCAGCACCAGGGACAGGGAAGTTCATGGCTACACCTTC.

This chain uses TRBV7-9 with TRBJ1-1; D unresolved. V gave up 5 bases and J gave up 7 bases, with 11 bases separating them. Germline V gives CDR1 SEHNR, CDR2 FQNEAQ (reference sequence). The CDR3 extends over 12 amino acids. The CDR3: CASSPPRGEAFF. CDR3 nucleotides: TGTGCCAGCAGCCCGCCGAGAGGTGAAGCTTTCTTT.

This clone has only one observation. The rearrangement uses TRBV27 and TRBJ1-5; D not resolved. CDR1 is MNHEY, CDR2 SMNVEV, per germline (reference sequence). Trimming took 2 bases from V and 0 from J, leaving 8 bases between them. The CDR3 runs to 15 residues. The CDR3 nucleotides read TGTGCCAGCAGTTTAGGCGGATATAGCAATCAGCCCCAGCATTTT. Residues: CASSLGGYSNQPQHF.

V and J are TRBV28 and TRBJ2-1, with a weak D call TRBD1 (6 bases). Germline V gives CDR1 MDHEN, CDR2 SYDVKM. Trimming cost V 7 bases and J 0 bases, with 10 bases left between them. The CDR3 runs 14 residues. The CDR3 nucleotides are TGTGCCAGCAATATACAGGGCTCCTACAATGAGCAGTTCTTC. Its protein is CASNIQGSYNEQFF.

For this clone: The junction and the germline gene differ at one end; a read error may be behind it. This chain connects TRBV18 to TRBJ2-2; D not resolved. The CDR3 is made up of 16 amino acids. Germline-derived CDR1 and CDR2 are KGHSH and LQKENI. The CDR3 DNA sequence: TGTGCCAGCTCGCCACGGAATCTCGCGAACACCGGGGAGCTGTTTTTT. It is translated as CASSPRNLANTGELFF.

This clone was counted once. The rearrangement joins TRBV5-1 to TRBJ2-7, with D hard to call. The CDR3 runs to 13 residues. CDR1 SGHRS and CDR2 YFSETQ come from the germline V gene. V lost 3 bases, J lost 7 bases, and 14 bases lay in between. The CDR3 DNA is TGCGCCAGCAGCTCAGAGCCCCATAAGGAGCAGTACTTC. Encoded protein: CASSSEPHKEQYF.

This clone was observed a few times. The V call is TRBV4-1, the J call TRBJ2-7; 7 positions agree with TRBD1. Trimming cost V 5 bases and J 2 bases; bases outside gene matches: 6. This CDR3 is built from 14 residues. Germline loops: CDR1 MGHRA, CDR2 YSYEKL. CDR3 DNA: TGCGCCAGCAGCATAACAGGGGAACCCTACGAGCAGTACTTC. Translating gives CASSITGEPYEQYF.

CDR3 loop: CATSKLTSGSSYNEQFF. The DNA for the CDR3 is TGTGCCACCAGTAAATTGACTAGCGGGAGCTCCTACAATGAGCAGTTCTTC. The chain combines TRBV15 with TRBJ2-1; 12 positions agree with TRBD2. Looked up from germline, CDR1 is LNHNV and CDR2 is YYDKDF (reference sequence). V was clipped by 6 bases and J by 0 bases; unmatched bases: 6. This CDR3 has 17 amino acids.

J is TRBJ1-1 and V is TRBV30; D not resolved. This CDR3 region has 13 residues. Per germline, CDR1 GTSNPN and CDR2 SVGIG (reference sequence). This CDR3 is CVEKVFPNTEAFF. CDR3 nucleotides: TGTGTCGAGAAGGTGTTTCCGAACACTGAAGCTTTCTTT.

The chain has TRBV23-1 and TRBJ1-3; the match to TRBD1 covers 7 bases. TRBV23-1 counts as an open reading frame of uncertain function. The trim removed 5 bases at V and 0 bases at J, leaving 10 bases unmatched. The CDR3 consists of 17 residues. The CDR3 protein is CASSERAGGLSGNTIYF. For the CDR3, the DNA is TGCGCCAGCAGTGAAAGGGCAGGGGGGCTCTCTGGAAACACCATATATTTT.

In its sample, this clone was seen once. DNA for the CDR3: TGTGCCAGCAGTGAACTGATAAACACTGAAGCTTTCTTT. Translation gives CASSELINTEAFF. V gene TRBV6-1 combines with J gene TRBJ1-1; no clear D. Germline V CDR1 and CDR2: MNHNS, SASEGT. V was cut by 2 bases and J by 2 bases, with 6 bases left in between. This CDR3 is 13 amino acids long.

V gene TRBV18 combines with J gene TRBJ2-2; 8 bases fit TRBD2. V lost 0 bases, J lost 0 bases, and 0 bases stayed unmatched. Looked up from germline, CDR1 is KGHSH and CDR2 is LQKENI. The CDR3 consists of 16 residues. The CDR3 sequence: CASSPPGLANTGELFF. As DNA, the CDR3 is TGTGCCAGCTCACCACCGGGACTAGCGAACACCGGGGAGCTGTTTTTT.

This rearrangement joins TRBV5-1 to TRBJ2-7; 9 nucleotides line up with TRBD1. CDR3 length equals 16 residues. The V gene's germline CDR1 is SGHRS and CDR2 YFSETQ. Trimming at V came to 0 bases and at J to 6 bases, leaving 10 bases not matched to a gene. In nucleotides, the CDR3 is TGCGCCAGCAGCTTGGCAGCCGGGACAGGGAGGAGCGAGCAGTACTTC. Its protein is CASSLAAGTGRSEQYF.

V is TRBV18 and J is TRBJ1-3, with D unresolved. The CDR3 runs 16 residues. The V gene lost 1 base and the J gene lost 0 bases, with 10 bases spanning the gap. Germline loops: CDR1 KGHSH, CDR2 LQKENI. CDR3 region: CASSPQEGRSGNTIYF. The CDR3 bases are TGTGCCAGCTCACCACAAGAGGGCCGCTCTGGAAACACCATATATTTT.

The chain has TRBV6-1 and TRBJ2-5, with 11 bases aligning to TRBD1. V dropped 5 bases and J dropped 7; count of bases not matched to a gene: 9. This CDR3 has 15 amino acids. Looked up from germline, CDR1 is MNHNS and CDR2 is SASEGT. CDR3 region: CASSPLGQGVATQYF. The CDR3 DNA follows: TGTGCCAGCAGTCCATTGGGACAGGGGGTCGCGACCCAGTACTTC.

This chain connects TRBV5-4 to TRBJ2-4; 8 bases match TRBD1. After removal of 0 bases from V and 2 bases from J, the junction contained 4 bases not matched to a gene. CDR3 size: 16 residues. Looked up from germline, CDR1 is SGHNT and CDR2 is YYREEE (reference sequence). The CDR3 reads CASSLGQGATKNIQYF. The CDR3 region has the DNA TGTGCCAGCAGCTTGGGCCAGGGGGCGACCAAAAACATTCAGTACTTC.

The CDR3 here is CASSLQGERNTEAFF. CDR3 coding DNA: TGCGCCAGCAGCTTGCAGGGGGAGAGAAACACTGAAGCTTTCTTT. The chain combines TRBV5-1 with TRBJ1-1; 7 bases fit TRBD1. Germline V gives CDR1 SGHRS, CDR2 YFSETQ. The CDR3 length is 15 residues. J lost 2 bases, V lost 1 base, and 5 bases had no gene match.

This chain joins TRBV5-6 and TRBJ2-1; TRBD2 matches 9 bases. The length of the CDR3 is 16 residues. Germline V CDR1 and CDR2: SGHDT, YYEEEE. Losses at the gene ends were 4 bases for V and 6 bases for J; bases not matched to a gene: 11. The CDR3 here is CASSRSPVAGVNEQFF. Here the CDR3 DNA reads TGTGCCAGCAGCCGGTCTCCTGTAGCGGGAGTCAATGAGCAGTTCTTC. Supplemented by reference TRBV5-6 and TRBJ2-1, the full variable domain reads DAGVTQSPTHLIKTRGQQVTLRCSPKSGHDTVSWYQQALGQGPQFIFQYYEEEERQRGNFPDRFSGHQFPNYSSELNVNALLLGDSALYLCASSRSPVAGVNEQFFGPGTRLTVL.

V is TRBV6-6 and J is TRBJ2-7; 9 bases agree with TRBD2. Germline CDR1 is MNHNY and CDR2 is SVGAGI (reference sequence). The ends lost 2 bases at V and 5 bases at J; junction bases unmatched: 7. The CDR3 is 15 residues long. CDR3 DNA: TGTGCCAGCAGTTACAACCCTAGCGGGAACCACGAGCAGTACTTC. Translation gives CASSYNPSGNHEQYF.

The chain uses TRBV6-1 and TRBJ1-4, with D perhaps TRBD1 (5 bases). The V end lost 6 bases, the J end lost 5 bases, and 10 bases lay between the germline ends. CDR1 MNHNS and CDR2 SASEGT come from the germline V gene. The CDR3 extends over 13 amino acids. The CDR3 is CASSRERNEKLFF. The DNA of the CDR3 is TGTGCCAGCAGCAGGGAGAGGAATGAAAAACTGTTTTTT.

In this sample, this clone turned up once. The chain uses TRBV7-2 and TRBJ2-7, with 9 bases fitting TRBD2. Germline-derived CDR1 and CDR2 are SGHTA and FQGNSA. The V and J ends lost 5 bases and 3 bases, in that order; junction bases with no gene match: 5. CDR3 length equals 14 residues. The CDR3 loop is CASSGLAGHYEQYF. The CDR3, as DNA: TGTGCCAGCAGCGGCCTAGCGGGACACTACGAGCAGTACTTC.

V is TRBV19 and J is TRBJ1-5; D call uncertain. Germline V gives CDR1 LNHDA, CDR2 SQIVND (reference sequence). Trimming left V 5 bases short and J 4 bases short, with 15 bases between. The CDR3 covers 15 residues. The CDR3 reads CASSGQGRLNQPQHF. The CDR3 nucleotides are TGTGCCAGTAGTGGCCAAGGCAGGCTAAATCAGCCCCAGCATTTT.

The V call is TRBV5-1, the J call TRBJ1-5; D possibly corresponds to TRBD1 (5 bases). Germline lookup yields CDR1 SGHRS and CDR2 YFSETQ. The CDR3 has 15 amino acids. Trimming left V 0 bases short and J 4 bases short, with 11 bases between. CDR3 region: CASSLEGLENQPQHF. For the CDR3, the DNA is TGCGCCAGCAGCTTGGAGGGACTGGAAAATCAGCCCCAGCATTTT.

The rearrangement uses TRBV10-3 and TRBJ2-7, with TRBD2 matching 7 bases. CDR1 ENHRY and CDR2 SYGVKD come from the germline V gene. CDR3 length equals 12 residues. The V and J ends lost 10 bases and 2 bases, in that order; junction bases with no gene match: 5. The CDR3 region has the DNA TGTGCCACTTCTAGCGGTACCTACGAGCAGTACTTC. This translates into CATSSGTYEQYF.

V gene TRBV2 combines with J gene TRBJ1-2; TRBD1 matches 7 bases. J gave up 3 bases and V 5 bases, and 9 bases lay outside the gene matches. The CDR3 has 15 residues. Germline V gene sequence: CDR1 SNHLY, CDR2 FYNNEI. CDR3 coding DNA: TGTGCCAGCAGTCCCGCACAGGGGTCGGACTATGGCTACACCTTC. The encoded protein is CASSPAQGSDYGYTF. The complete variable domain, with remaining parts taken from reference TRBV2 and TRBJ1-2, reads EPEVTQTPSHQVTQMGQEVILRCVPISNHLYFYWYRQILGQKVEFLVSFYNNEISEKSEIFDDQFSVERPDGSNFTLKIRSTKLEDSAMYFCASSPAQGSDYGYTFGSGTRLTVV.

The genes are TRBV7-2 and TRBJ1-5, with TRBD1 matching over 8 bases. CDR3 length equals 15 residues. CDR1 is SGHTA and CDR2 is FQGNSA in the germline V gene. Unmatched junction bases numbered 6, after V lost 4 bases and J lost 4 bases. The CDR3 loop is CASSYRTGRNQPQHF. The CDR3 DNA reads TGTGCCAGCAGCTACAGGACAGGGCGAAATCAGCCCCAGCATTTT. Variable domain in full (rest from reference TRBV7-2 and TRBJ1-5): GAGVSQSPSNKVTEKGKDVELRCDPISGHTALYWYRQSLGQGLEFLIYFQGNSAPDKSGLPSDRFSAERTGGSVSTLTIQRTQQEDSAVYLCASSYRTGRNQPQHFGDGTRLSIL.

This sequence joins TRBV2 and TRBJ2-7; D is undetermined. The germline V gene has CDR1 SNHLY and CDR2 FYNNEI. The CDR3 is 13 residues long. Trimming cost V 0 bases and J 5 bases, with 8 bases left between them. Written as DNA, the CDR3 is TGTGCCAGCAGTGAAGCGCTTCAGGACGAGCAGTACTTC. Translating gives CASSEALQDEQYF.

CDR3 DNA: TGTGCCAGCAGTTCCGGGGCTATTGTGGACTATGGCTACACCTTC. Its protein is CASSSGAIVDYGYTF. The chain recombines TRBV28 with TRBJ1-2; possibly TRBD1 for D (5 bases). The V gene lost 4 bases and the J gene lost 3 bases, with 15 bases spanning the gap. CDR1 MDHEN and CDR2 SYDVKM come from the germline V gene. The CDR3 length is 15 residues.